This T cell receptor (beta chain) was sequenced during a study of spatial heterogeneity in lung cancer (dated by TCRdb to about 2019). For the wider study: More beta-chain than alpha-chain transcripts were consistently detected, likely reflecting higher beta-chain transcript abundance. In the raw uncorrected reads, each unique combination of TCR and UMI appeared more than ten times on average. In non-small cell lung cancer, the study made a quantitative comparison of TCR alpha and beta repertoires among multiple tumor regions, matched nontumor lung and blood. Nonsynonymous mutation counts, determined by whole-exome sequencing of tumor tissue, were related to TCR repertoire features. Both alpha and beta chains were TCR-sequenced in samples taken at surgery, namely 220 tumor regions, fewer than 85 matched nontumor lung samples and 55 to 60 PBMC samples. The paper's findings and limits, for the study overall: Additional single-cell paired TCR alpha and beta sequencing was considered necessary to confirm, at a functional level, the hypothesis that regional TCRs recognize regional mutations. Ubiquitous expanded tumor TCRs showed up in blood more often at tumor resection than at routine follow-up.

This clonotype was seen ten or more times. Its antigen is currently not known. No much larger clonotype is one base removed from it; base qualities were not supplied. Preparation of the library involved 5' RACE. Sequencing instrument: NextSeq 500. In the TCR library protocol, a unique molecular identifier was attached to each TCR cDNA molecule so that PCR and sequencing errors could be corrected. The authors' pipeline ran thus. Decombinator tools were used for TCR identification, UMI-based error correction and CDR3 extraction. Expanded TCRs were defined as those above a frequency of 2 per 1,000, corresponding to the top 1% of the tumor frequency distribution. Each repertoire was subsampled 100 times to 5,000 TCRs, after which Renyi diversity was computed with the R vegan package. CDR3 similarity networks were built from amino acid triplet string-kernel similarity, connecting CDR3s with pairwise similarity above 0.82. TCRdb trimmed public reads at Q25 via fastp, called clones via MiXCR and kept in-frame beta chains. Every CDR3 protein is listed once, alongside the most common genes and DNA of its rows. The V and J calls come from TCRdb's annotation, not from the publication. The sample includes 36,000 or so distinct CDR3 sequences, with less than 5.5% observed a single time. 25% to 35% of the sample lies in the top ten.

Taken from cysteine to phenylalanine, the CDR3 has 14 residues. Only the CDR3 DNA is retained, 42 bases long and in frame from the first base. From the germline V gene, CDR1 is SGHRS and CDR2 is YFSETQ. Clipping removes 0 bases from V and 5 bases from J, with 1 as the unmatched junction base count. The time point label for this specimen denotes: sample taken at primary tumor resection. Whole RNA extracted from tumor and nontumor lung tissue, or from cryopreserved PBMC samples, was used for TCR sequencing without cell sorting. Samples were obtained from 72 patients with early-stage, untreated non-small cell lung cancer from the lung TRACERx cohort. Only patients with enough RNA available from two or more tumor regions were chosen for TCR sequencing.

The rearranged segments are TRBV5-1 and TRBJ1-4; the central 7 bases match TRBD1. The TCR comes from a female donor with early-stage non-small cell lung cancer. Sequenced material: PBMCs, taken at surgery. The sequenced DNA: TGCGCCAGCAGCTTGGGACAGGGAAATGAAAAACTGTTTTTT. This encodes CASSLGQGNEKLFF.